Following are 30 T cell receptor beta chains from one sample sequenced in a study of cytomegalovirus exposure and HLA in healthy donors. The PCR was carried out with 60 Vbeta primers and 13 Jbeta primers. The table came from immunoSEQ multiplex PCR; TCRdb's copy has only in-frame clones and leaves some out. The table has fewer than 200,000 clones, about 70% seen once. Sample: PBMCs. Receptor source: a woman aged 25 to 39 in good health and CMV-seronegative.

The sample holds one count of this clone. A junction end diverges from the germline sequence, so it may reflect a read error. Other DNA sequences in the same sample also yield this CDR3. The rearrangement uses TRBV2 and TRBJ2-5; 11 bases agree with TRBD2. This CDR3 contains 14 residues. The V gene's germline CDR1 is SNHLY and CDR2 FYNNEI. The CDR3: CASSLLAGEETQYF. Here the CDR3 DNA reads TGCGCCAGCAGTCTACTAGCGGGGGAAGAGACCCAGTACTTC.

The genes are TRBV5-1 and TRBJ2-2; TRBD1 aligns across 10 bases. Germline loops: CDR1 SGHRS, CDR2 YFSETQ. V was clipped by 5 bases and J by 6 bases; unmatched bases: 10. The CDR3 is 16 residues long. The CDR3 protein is CASRITGTGEAGELFF. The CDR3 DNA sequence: TGCGCCAGCAGGATAACCGGGACAGGGGAAGCCGGGGAGCTGTTTTTT.

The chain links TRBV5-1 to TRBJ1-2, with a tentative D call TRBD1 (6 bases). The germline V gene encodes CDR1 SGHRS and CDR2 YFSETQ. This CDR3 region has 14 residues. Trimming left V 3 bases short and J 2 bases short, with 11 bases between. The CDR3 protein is CASSSHGQNYGYTF. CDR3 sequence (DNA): TGCGCCAGCAGCTCGCACGGACAGAACTATGGCTACACCTTC.

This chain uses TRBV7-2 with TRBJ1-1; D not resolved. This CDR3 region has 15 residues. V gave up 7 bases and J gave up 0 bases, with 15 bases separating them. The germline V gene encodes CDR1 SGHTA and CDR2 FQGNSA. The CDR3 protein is CASNSPHLLNTEAFF. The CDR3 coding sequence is TGTGCCAGCAACTCCCCTCATCTCTTGAACACTGAAGCTTTCTTT.

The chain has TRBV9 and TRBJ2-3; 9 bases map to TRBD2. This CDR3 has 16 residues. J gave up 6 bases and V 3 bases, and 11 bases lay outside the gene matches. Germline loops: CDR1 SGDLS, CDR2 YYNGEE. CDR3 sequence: CASSELGGGALDTQYF. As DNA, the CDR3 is TGTGCCAGCAGCGAATTAGGCGGGGGGGCTTTGGATACGCAGTATTTT. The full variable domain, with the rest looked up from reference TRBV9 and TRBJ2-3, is DSGVTQTPKHLITATGQRVTLRCSPRSGDLSVYWYQQSLDQGLQFLIQYYNGEERAKGNILERFSAQQFPDLHSELNLSSLELGDSALYFCASSELGGGALDTQYFGPGTRLTVL.

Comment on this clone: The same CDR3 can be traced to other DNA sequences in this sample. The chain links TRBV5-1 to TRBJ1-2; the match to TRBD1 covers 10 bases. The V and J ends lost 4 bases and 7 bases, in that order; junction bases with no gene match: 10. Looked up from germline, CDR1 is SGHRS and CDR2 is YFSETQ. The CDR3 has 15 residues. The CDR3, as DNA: TGCGCCAGCAGCGGATCCGGGACAGGGGTGATTGGCTACACCTTC. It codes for CASSGSGTGVIGYTF.

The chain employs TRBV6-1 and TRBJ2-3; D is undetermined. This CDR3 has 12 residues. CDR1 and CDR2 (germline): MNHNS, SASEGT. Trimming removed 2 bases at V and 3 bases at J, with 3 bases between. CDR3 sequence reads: CASSERTDTQYF. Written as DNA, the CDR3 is TGTGCCAGCAGTGAACGGACAGATACGCAGTATTTT.

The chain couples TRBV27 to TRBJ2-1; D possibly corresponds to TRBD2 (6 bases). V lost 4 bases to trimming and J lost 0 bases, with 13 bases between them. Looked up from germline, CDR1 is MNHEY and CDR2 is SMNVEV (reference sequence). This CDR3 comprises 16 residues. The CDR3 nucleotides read TGTGCCAGCAGTTCCATAGCGGAGAGCTCCTACAATGAGCAGTTCTTC. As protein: CASSSIAESSYNEQFF.

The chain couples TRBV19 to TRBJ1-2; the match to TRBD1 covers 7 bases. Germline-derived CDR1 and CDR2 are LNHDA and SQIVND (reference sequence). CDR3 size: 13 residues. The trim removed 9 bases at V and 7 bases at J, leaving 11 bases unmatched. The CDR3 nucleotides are TGTGCCAGCGACCTAGGGGGCGCGGGTGGCTACACCTTC. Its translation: CASDLGGAGGYTF.

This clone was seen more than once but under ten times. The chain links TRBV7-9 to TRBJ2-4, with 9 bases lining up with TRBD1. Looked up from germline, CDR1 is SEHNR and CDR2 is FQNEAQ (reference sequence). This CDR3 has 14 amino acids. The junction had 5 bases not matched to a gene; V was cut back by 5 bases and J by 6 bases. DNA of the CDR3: TGTGCCAGCAGCAGCCGACAGGGGGGAAACATTCAGTACTTC. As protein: CASSSRQGGNIQYF.

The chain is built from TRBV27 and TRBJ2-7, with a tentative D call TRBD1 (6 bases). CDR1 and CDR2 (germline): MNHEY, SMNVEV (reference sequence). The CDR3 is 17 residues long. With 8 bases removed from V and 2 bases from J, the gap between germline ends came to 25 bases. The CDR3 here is CASSRTPPGHGPYEQYF. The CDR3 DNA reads TGTGCCAGCTCCCGCACCCCTCCGGGACATGGTCCCTACGAGCAGTACTTC.

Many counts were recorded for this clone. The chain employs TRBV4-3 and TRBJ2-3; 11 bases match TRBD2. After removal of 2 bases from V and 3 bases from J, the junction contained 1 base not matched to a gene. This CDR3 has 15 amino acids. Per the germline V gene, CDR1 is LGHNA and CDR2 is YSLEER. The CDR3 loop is CASSQTSGSTDTQYF. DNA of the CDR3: TGCGCCAGCAGCCAAACTAGCGGGAGTACAGATACGCAGTATTTT.

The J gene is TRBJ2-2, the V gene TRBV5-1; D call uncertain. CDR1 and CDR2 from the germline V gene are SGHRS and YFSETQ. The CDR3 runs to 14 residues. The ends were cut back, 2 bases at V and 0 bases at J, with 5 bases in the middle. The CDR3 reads CASSFPTNTGELFF. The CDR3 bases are TGCGCCAGCAGCTTTCCCACGAACACCGGGGAGCTGTTTTTT. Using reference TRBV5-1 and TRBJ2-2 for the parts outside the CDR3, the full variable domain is KAGVTQTPRYLIKTRGQQVTLSCSPISGHRSVSWYQQTPGQGLQFLFEYFSETQRNKGNFPGRFSGRQFSNSRSEMNVSTLELGDSALYLCASSFPTNTGELFFGEGSRLTVL.

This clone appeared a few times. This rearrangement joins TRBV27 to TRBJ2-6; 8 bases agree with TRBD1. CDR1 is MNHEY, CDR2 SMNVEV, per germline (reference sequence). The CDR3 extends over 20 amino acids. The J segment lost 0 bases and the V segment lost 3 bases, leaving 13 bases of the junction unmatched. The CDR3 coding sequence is TGTGCCAGCAGTTTCTTCTCACCGGGACAGGATTTCTCTGGGGCCAACGTCCTGACTTTC. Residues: CASSFFSPGQDFSGANVLTF.

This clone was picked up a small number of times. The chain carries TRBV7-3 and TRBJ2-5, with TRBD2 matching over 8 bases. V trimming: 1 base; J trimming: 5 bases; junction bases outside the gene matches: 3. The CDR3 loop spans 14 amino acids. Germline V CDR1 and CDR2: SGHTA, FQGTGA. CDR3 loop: CASSLNGGAETQYF. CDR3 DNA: TGTGCCAGCAGCTTAAACGGGGGGGCCGAGACCCAGTACTTC.

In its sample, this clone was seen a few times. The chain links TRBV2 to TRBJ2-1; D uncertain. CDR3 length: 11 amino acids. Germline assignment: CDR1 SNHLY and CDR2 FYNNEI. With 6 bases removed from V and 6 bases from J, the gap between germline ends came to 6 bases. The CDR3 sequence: CASRLLNEQFF. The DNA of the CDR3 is TGTGCCAGCAGACTCCTCAATGAGCAGTTCTTC.

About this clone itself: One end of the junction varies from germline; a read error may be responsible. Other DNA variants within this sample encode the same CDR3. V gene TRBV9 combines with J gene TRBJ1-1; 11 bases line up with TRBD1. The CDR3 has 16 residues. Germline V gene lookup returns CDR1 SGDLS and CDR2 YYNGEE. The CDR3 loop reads CASSVGWGTGGTEAFF. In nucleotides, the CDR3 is TGTGCCAGCAGTGTAGGTTGGGGGACAGGGGGCACTGAAGCTTTCTTT.

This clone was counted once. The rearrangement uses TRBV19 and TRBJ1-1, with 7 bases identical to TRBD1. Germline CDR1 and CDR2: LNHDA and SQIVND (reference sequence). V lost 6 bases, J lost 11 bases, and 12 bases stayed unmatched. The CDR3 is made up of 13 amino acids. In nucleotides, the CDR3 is TGTGCCAGTAGCAACCAACAGGGGTGCGGGGCTTTCTTT. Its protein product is CASSNQQGCGAFF.

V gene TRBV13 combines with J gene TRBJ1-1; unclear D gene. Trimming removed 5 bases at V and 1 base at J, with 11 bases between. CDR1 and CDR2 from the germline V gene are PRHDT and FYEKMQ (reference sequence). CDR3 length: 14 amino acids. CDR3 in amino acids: CASSPPLPNTEAFF. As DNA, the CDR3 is TGTGCCAGCAGCCCCCCTCTTCCGAACACTGAAGCTTTCTTT.

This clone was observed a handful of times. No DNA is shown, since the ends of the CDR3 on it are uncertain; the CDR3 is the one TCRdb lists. The CDR3 spells CASSTSDNSPLHF. The chain employs TRBV27 and TRBJ1-6. The CDR3 length is 13 residues, termini included. Per the germline V gene, CDR1 is MNHEY and CDR2 is SMNVEV (reference sequence).

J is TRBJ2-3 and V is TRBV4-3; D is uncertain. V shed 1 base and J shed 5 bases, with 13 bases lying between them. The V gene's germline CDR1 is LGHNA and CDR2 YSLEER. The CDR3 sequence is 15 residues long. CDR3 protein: CASSQAGRFRDTQYF. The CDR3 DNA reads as TGCGCCAGCAGCCAAGCAGGTCGGTTTCGAGATACGCAGTATTTT.

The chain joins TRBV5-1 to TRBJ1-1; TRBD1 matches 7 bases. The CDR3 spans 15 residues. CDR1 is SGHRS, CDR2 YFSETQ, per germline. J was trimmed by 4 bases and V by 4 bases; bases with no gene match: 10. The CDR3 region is CASSIGGPAGTEAFF. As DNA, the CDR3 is TGCGCCAGCAGCATAGGGGGCCCCGCCGGCACTGAAGCTTTCTTT. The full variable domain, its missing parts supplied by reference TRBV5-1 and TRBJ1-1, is KAGVTQTPRYLIKTRGQQVTLSCSPISGHRSVSWYQQTPGQGLQFLFEYFSETQRNKGNFPGRFSGRQFSNSRSEMNVSTLELGDSALYLCASSIGGPAGTEAFFGQGTRLTVV.

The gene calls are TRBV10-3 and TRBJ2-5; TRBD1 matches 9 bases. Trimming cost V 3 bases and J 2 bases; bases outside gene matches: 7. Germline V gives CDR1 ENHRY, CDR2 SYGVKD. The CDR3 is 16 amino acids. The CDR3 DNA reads TGTGCCATCAGTGACTTTCCGGGACAGGGTCAAGAGACCCAGTACTTC. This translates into CAISDFPGQGQETQYF.

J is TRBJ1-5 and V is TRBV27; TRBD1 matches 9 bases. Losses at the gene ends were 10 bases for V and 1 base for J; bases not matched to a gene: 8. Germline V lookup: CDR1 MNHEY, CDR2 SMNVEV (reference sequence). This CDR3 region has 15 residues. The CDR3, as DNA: TGTGCCACCCATCACAGGGGGCTCAGCAATCAGCCCCAGCATTTT. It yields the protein CATHHRGLSNQPQHF.

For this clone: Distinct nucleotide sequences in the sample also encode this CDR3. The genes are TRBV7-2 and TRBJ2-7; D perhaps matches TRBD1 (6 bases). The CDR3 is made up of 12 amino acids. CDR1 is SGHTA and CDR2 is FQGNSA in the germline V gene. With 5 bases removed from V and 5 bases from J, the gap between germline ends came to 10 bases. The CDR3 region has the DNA TGTGCCAGCAGCAGACAGGCTAACGAGCAGTACTTC. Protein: CASSRQANEQYF.

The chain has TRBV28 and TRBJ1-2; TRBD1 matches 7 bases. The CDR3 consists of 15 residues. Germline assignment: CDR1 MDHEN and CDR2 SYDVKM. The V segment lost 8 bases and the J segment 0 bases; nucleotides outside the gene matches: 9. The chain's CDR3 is CASYRGQLSNYGYTF. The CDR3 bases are TGTGCCAGCTATAGGGGACAGCTATCTAACTATGGCTACACCTTC.

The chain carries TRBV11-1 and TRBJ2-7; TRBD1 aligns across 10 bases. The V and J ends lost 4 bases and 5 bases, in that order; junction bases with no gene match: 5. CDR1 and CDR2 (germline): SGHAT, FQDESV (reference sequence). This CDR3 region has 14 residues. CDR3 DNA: TGTGCCAGCAGCTCGGGACAGGGGATAAACGAGCAGTACTTC. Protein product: CASSSGQGINEQYF.

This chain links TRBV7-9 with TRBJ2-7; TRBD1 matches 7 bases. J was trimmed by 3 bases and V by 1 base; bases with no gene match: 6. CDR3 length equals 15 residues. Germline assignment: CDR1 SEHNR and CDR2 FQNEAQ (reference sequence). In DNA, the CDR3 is TGTGCCAGCAGCTTAGTTGGACAGGCGAACTACGAGCAGTACTTC. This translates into CASSLVGQANYEQYF. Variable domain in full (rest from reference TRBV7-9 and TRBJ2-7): DTGVSQNPRHKITKRGQNVTFRCDPISEHNRLYWYRQTLGQGPEFLTYFQNEAQLEKSRLLSDRFSAERPKGSFSTLEIQRTEQGDSAMYLCASSLVGQANYEQYFGPGTRLTVT.

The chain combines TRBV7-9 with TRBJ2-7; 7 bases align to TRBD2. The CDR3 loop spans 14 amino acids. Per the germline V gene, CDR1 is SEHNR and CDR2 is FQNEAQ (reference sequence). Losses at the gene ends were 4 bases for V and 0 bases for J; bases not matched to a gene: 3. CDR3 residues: CASSSGGSSYEQYF. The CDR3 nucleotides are TGTGCCAGCAGCTCCGGGGGGAGCTCCTACGAGCAGTACTTC.

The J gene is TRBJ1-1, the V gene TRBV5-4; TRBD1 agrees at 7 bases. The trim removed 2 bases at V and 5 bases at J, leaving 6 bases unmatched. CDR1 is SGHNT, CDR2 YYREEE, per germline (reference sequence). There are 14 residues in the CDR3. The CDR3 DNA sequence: TGTGCCAGCAGCTTAGGGGGCGCGGGTACTGAAGCTTTCTTT. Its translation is CASSLGGAGTEAFF.